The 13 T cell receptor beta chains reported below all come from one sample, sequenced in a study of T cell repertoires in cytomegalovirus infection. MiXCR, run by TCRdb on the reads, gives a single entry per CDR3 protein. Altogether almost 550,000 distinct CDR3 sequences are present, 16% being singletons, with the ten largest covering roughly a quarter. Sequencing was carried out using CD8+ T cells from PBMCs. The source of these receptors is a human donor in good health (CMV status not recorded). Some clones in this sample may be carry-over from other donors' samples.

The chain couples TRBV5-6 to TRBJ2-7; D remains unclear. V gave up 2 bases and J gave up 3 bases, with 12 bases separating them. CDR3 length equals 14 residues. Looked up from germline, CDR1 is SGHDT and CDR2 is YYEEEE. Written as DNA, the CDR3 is TGTGCCAGCAGCTTAGACGAGACGGACTACGAGCAGTACTTC. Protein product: CASSLDETDYEQYF.

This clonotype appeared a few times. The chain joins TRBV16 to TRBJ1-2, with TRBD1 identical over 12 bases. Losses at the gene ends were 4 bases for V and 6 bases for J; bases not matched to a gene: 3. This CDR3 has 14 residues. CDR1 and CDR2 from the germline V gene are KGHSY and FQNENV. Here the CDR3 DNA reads TGTGCCAGCAGCCTCGGGACAGGGGGCAATGGCTACACCTTC. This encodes CASSLGTGGNGYTF.

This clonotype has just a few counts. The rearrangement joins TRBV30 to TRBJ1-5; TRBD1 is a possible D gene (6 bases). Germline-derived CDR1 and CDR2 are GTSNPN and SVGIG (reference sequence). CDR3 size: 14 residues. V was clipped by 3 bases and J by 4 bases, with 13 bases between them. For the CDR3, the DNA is TGTGCCTGGAGCCCGGGGGCCACTAATCAGCCCCAGCATTTT. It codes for CAWSPGATNQPQHF.

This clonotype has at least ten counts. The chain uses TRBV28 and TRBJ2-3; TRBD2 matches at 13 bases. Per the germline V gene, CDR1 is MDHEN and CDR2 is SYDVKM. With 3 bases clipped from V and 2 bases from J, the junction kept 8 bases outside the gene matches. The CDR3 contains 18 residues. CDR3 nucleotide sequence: TGTGCCAGCAGTTTTCCCGGGACTAGCGGGGAATACACAGATACGCAGTATTTT. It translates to CASSFPGTSGEYTDTQYF.

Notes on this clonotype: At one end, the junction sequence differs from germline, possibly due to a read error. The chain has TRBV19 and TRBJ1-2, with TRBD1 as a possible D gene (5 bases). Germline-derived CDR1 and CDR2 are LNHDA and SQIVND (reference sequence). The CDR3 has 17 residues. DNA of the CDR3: TGTGCCAGTATTATATCCTACAGGTCCACCTCTAACTATGGCTACACCTTC. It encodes CASIISYRSTSNYGYTF.

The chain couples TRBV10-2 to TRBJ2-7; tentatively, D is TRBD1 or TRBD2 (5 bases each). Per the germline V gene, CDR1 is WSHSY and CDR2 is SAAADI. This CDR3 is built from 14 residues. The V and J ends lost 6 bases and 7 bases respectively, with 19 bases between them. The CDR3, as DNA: TGCGCCAGCAGAACCGGGACGGCGGTGCGGGAGCAGTACTTC. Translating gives CASRTGTAVREQYF.

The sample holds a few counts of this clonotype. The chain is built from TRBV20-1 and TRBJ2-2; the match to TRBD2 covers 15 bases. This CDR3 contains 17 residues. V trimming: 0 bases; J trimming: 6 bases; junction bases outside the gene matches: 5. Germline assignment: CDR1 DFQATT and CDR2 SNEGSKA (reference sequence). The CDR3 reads CSAREGTSGRSAGELFF. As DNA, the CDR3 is TGCAGTGCTAGAGAAGGGACTAGCGGGAGGTCGGCCGGGGAGCTGTTTTTT.

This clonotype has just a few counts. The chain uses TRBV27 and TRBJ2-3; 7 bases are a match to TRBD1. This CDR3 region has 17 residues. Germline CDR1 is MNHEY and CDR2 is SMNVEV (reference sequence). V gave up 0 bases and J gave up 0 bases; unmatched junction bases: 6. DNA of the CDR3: TGTGCCAGCAGTTTATCCCAGGACAGGACTAGCACAGATACGCAGTATTTT. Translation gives CASSLSQDRTSTDTQYF.

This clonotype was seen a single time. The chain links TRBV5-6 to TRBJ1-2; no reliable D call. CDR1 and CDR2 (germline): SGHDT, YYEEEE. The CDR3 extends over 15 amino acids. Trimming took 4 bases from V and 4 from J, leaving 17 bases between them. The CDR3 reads CASSPLLPRSYGYTF. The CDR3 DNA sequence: TGTGCCAGCAGCCCCCTTCTCCCACGGAGCTATGGCTACACCTTC. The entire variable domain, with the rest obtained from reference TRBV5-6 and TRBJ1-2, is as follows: DAGVTQSPTHLIKTRGQQVTLRCSPKSGHDTVSWYQQALGQGPQFIFQYYEEEERQRGNFPDRFSGHQFPNYSSELNVNALLLGDSALYLCASSPLLPRSYGYTFGSGTRLTVV.

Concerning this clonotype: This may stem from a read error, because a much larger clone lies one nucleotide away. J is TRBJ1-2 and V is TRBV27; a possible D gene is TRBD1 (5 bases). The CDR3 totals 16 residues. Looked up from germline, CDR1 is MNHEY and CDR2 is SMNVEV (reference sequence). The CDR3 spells CASSLLPTGGGYGYAF. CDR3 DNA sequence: TGTGCCAGCAGTTTACTCCCTACCGGGGGAGGTTATGGCTACGCCTTC.

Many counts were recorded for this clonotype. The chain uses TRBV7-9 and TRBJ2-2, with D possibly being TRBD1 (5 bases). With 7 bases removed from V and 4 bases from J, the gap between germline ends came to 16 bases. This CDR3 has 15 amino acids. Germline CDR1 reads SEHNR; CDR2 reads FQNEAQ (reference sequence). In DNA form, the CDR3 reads TGTGCCAGCAACAAGAAGGGGTCGGGCACCGGGGAGCTGTTTTTT. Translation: CASNKKGSGTGELFF.

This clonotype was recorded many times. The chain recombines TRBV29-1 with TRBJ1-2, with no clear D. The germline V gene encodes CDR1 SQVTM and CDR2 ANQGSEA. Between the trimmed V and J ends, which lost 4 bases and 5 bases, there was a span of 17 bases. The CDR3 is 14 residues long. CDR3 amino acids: CSVVLDGTRYGYTF. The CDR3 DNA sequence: TGCAGCGTTGTTCTGGACGGAACACGTTATGGCTACACCTTC.

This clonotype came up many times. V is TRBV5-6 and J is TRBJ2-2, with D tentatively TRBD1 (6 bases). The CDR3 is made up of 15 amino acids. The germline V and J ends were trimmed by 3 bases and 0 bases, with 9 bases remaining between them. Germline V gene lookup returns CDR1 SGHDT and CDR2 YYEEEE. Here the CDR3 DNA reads TGTGCCAGCAGCTACGGGACACCGAACACCGGGGAGCTGTTTTTT. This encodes CASSYGTPNTGELFF.